These 23 T cell receptor beta chains were all obtained from the same sample, sequenced in a study of blood T cell repertoires in COVID-19. Assay used: immunoSEQ multiplex PCR; TCRdb lists only in-frame clones, some missing. There are about 78,000 clones in the sample; about 89% occur only once, and approximately 1.9% lies in the top ten. Sequenced sample: peripheral blood. Every receptor here comes from a woman aged 55-69 years with acute or convalescent COVID-19.

The chain recombines TRBV28 with TRBJ2-7; 8 positions agree with TRBD1. The CDR3 spans 17 residues. V dropped 3 bases and J dropped 0; count of bases not matched to a gene: 10. Germline values: CDR1 MDHEN, CDR2 SYDVKM. The CDR3 region is CASSFAGQDPNSYEQYF. CDR3 sequence (DNA): TGTGCCAGCAGTTTTGCGGGACAGGACCCAAACTCCTACGAGCAGTACTTC.

The V and J genes are TRBV6-2 or TRBV6-3 and TRBJ1-1; TRBD1 matches 7 bases. V dropped 2 bases and J dropped 1; count of bases not matched to a gene: 7. CDR3 length equals 16 residues. Germline values: CDR1 MNHEY, CDR2 SVGEGT. CDR3 protein: CASSYPRQGGNTEAFF. CDR3 nucleotide sequence: TGTGCCAGCAGTTACCCGAGACAGGGTGGGAACACTGAAGCTTTCTTT.

This sequence joins TRBV7-2 and TRBJ2-2; the D gene is possibly TRBD2 (6 bases). CDR3 size: 15 residues. From germline, CDR1 is SGHTA and CDR2 FQGNSA. Trimming cost V 4 bases and J 7 bases, with 16 bases left between them. CDR3: CASSSGGIGGGELFF. The CDR3 DNA is TGTGCCAGCAGCTCTGGCGGGATCGGTGGCGGGGAGCTGTTTTTT.

This chain joins TRBV19 and TRBJ2-1; a weak D match, TRBD2 (6 bases). This CDR3 has 14 amino acids. V was cut by 8 bases and J by 7 bases, with 18 bases left in between. From germline, CDR1 is LNHDA and CDR2 SQIVND (reference sequence). As DNA, the CDR3 is TGTGCCAGTTCATCAGGGTCACGGGGGAATGAGCAGTTCTTC. Translation: CASSSGSRGNEQFF.

This clone was detected once. The V and J genes are TRBV2 and TRBJ2-5; 9 bases are shared with TRBD2. The germline gives CDR1 SNHLY, CDR2 FYNNEI. The CDR3 length is 15 residues. V was clipped by 7 bases and J by 2 bases; unmatched bases: 8. The DNA for the CDR3 is TGTGCCAGCAAAGGGACTAGCACAGAGCAAGAGACCCAGTACTTC. Amino acids: CASKGTSTEQETQYF. The full variable domain, its missing parts supplied by reference TRBV2 and TRBJ2-5, is EPEVTQTPSHQVTQMGQEVILRCVPISNHLYFYWYRQILGQKVEFLVSFYNNEISEKSEIFDDQFSVERPDGSNFTLKIRSTKLEDSAMYFCASKGTSTEQETQYFGPGTRLLVL.

The chain uses TRBV5-3 and TRBJ1-5; D call uncertain. TRBV5-3 carries the ORF label, with uncertain function. With 1 base removed from V and 0 bases from J, the gap between germline ends came to 11 bases. The CDR3 extends over 16 amino acids. This CDR3 is CARSLSEKSSNQPQHF. In nucleotides, the CDR3 is TGTGCCAGAAGCTTGTCTGAGAAAAGTAGCAATCAGCCCCAGCATTTT.

This sequence joins TRBV9 and TRBJ2-5; 9 positions agree with TRBD2. The CDR3 totals 14 residues. The junction had 6 bases not matched to a gene; V was cut back by 4 bases and J by 5 bases. CDR1 and CDR2 (germline): SGDLS, YYNGEE. The CDR3 spells CASSSSGAGETQYF. CDR3 coding DNA: TGTGCCAGCAGCTCTAGCGGGGCCGGTGAGACCCAGTACTTC.

This sequence joins TRBV19 and TRBJ2-3; 10 positions match TRBD2. Germline-derived CDR1 and CDR2 are LNHDA and SQIVND (reference sequence). This CDR3 spans 17 amino acids. Germline trimming cut 7 bases from V and 0 bases from J; bases unmatched to any gene: 10. CDR3 region: CASTPLAGDGSTDTQYF. The DNA for the CDR3 is TGTGCCAGTACTCCGCTAGCGGGGGACGGGAGCACAGATACGCAGTATTTT.

The V gene is TRBV5-1, the J gene TRBJ1-3; 8 nucleotides line up with TRBD1. CDR1 SGHRS and CDR2 YFSETQ come from the germline V gene. The junction had 1 base not matched to a gene; V was cut back by 2 bases and J by 3 bases. This CDR3 is built from 14 residues. Here the CDR3 reads CASSFGTGGNTIYF. DNA for the CDR3: TGCGCCAGCAGCTTCGGGACAGGTGGAAACACCATATATTTT.

With respect to this clone: This sample includes further DNA sequences coding for the same CDR3. The V gene is TRBV7-3, the J gene TRBJ2-3, with D unresolved. V lost 5 bases and J lost 0, with 6 bases in between. The CDR3 has 13 amino acids. Germline V gene sequence: CDR1 SGHTA, CDR2 FQGTGA. Here the CDR3 reads CASSPGSTDTQYF. As DNA, the CDR3 is TGTGCCAGCAGCCCGGGTAGCACAGATACGCAGTATTTT.

This clone was recorded a few times. CDR3 coding DNA: TGCGCCAGCAGCTTGGAGGGGGCCGGCACCGGGGAGCTGTTTTTT. Protein sequence: CASSLEGAGTGELFF. This chain links TRBV5-1 with TRBJ2-2; 7 bases are a match to TRBD1. CDR3 length: 15 amino acids. Germline CDR1 reads SGHRS; CDR2 reads YFSETQ. The V and J ends lost 0 bases and 4 bases, in that order; junction bases with no gene match: 3.

About this clone: Compared with germline, one end of the junction differs, possibly owing to a read error. The V gene is TRBV29-1, the J gene TRBJ1-1; D ambiguous. The CDR3 has 11 amino acids. Germline CDR1 is SQVTM and CDR2 is ANQGSEA. The CDR3 DNA reads as TGCAGCGTTGATACAGCCTCTGAGGCTTTCTTT. It is translated as CSVDTASEAFF.

The V gene is TRBV7-2, the J gene TRBJ1-2; D remains unclear. V lost 5 bases and J 5 bases, leaving 21 bases between the germline ends. The CDR3 is 16 residues long. CDR1 and CDR2 (germline): SGHTA, FQGNSA. The CDR3 DNA reads TGTGCCAGCAGCCCTAGGGCCGGGGATCTATGGTATGGCTACACCTTC. This translates into CASSPRAGDLWYGYTF.

The V call is TRBV7-6, the J call TRBJ2-7; 10 positions match TRBD1. V dropped 1 base and J dropped 2; count of bases not matched to a gene: 5. From germline, CDR1 is SGHVS and CDR2 FNYEAQ. The CDR3 covers 16 residues. CDR3 in DNA: TGTGCCAGCAGCTTAGGTGACAGGGGGCCCCCCTACGAGCAGTACTTC. Protein: CASSLGDRGPPYEQYF.

This sequence joins TRBV2 and TRBJ2-1; TRBD2 matches at 14 bases. The CDR3 sequence is 15 residues long. V shed 5 bases, J shed 7 bases, and the junction held 4 bases outside the gene matches. CDR1 is SNHLY, CDR2 FYNNEI, per germline. The CDR3 protein is CASSKTSGRVNEQFF. In nucleotides, the CDR3 is TGTGCCAGCAGTAAGACTAGCGGGAGGGTAAATGAGCAGTTCTTC.

The chain joins TRBV30 to TRBJ1-2; D unresolved. Trimming took off 3 bases at V and 4 bases at J, with 12 bases between the two ends. The CDR3 consists of 13 residues. Germline assignment: CDR1 GTSNPN and CDR2 SVGIG (reference sequence). The CDR3 spells CAWSPNSSYGYTF. The CDR3 region has the DNA TGTGCCTGGAGCCCGAACTCGTCCTATGGCTACACCTTC.

The chain joins TRBV6-5 to TRBJ1-6; TRBD1 agrees at 9 bases. This CDR3 comprises 14 residues. Per germline, CDR1 MNHEY and CDR2 SVGAGI. The V and J ends lost 7 bases and 14 bases, in that order; junction bases with no gene match: 12. The chain's CDR3 is CASTLGQGYGTLHF. Written as DNA, the CDR3 is TGTGCCAGCACCCTGGGACAGGGCTACGGCACCCTCCACTTT.

This sequence joins TRBV4-1 and TRBJ2-3; weak D call: TRBD2 (5 bases). Germline loops: CDR1 MGHRA, CDR2 YSYEKL. The germline V and J ends were trimmed by 1 base and 3 bases, with 17 bases remaining between them. The CDR3 is 17 residues long. CDR3 sequence reads: CASSQAGFGGGTDTQYF. The CDR3, as DNA: TGCGCCAGCAGCCAAGCGGGTTTCGGAGGTGGGACAGATACGCAGTATTTT.

The chain is built from TRBV19 and TRBJ1-2; 7 bases are a match to TRBD1. The ends lost 4 bases at V and 6 bases at J; junction bases unmatched: 11. Germline CDR1 reads LNHDA; CDR2 reads SQIVND (reference sequence). This CDR3 has 15 amino acids. The CDR3 nucleotides read TGTGCCAGTAGTACCCCACTCGACAGGGTTCATGGCTACACCTTC. This translates into CASSTPLDRVHGYTF.

The gene calls are TRBV6-1 and TRBJ1-5; 7 positions match TRBD1. The V and J ends lost 2 bases and 6 bases, in that order; junction bases with no gene match: 4. CDR3 size: 14 residues. The germline CDR1 and CDR2 sequences are MNHNS and SASEGT. The DNA for the CDR3 is TGTGCCAGCAGTGAAATAGGGGGCGGTCAGCCCCAGCATTTT. Its protein product is CASSEIGGGQPQHF.

The V and J genes are TRBV6-2 or TRBV6-3 and TRBJ2-1, with a possible D match to TRBD2 (6 bases). This CDR3 region has 17 residues. Trimming cost V 7 bases and J 0 bases, with 19 bases left between them. Germline V CDR1 and CDR2: MNHEY, SVGEGT. CDR3 loop: CASTPSTSSHSYNEQFF. DNA for the CDR3: TGTGCCAGCACCCCCTCAACTAGCAGTCACTCCTACAATGAGCAGTTCTTC.

Remarks on this clone: An end of the junction differs from the germline gene, which may be a read error. In the same sample, other DNA sequences code for this CDR3. The CDR3 loop is CASSQGWGRTSTDTQYF. DNA of the CDR3: TGCGCCAGCAGTCAAGGATGGGGCAGAACTAGCACAGATACGCAGTATTTT. This chain uses TRBV4-3 with TRBJ2-3; perhaps TRBD1 as D (5 bases). Germline V gene data show CDR1 as LGHNA and CDR2 as YSLEER. This CDR3 comprises 17 residues.

The genes are TRBV7-2 and TRBJ1-6, with TRBD1 matching 8 bases. V lost 0 bases, J lost 7 bases, and 5 bases stayed unmatched. Germline CDR1 reads SGHTA; CDR2 reads FQGNSA. The CDR3 loop spans 16 amino acids. CDR3 in amino acids: CASSLAIGTGNSPLHF. Written as DNA, the CDR3 is TGTGCCAGCAGCTTAGCTATTGGGACAGGCAATTCACCCCTCCACTTT.